What follows are 14 T cell receptor beta chains derived from one specimen sequenced in a study of T cells expressing NK-cell markers (dated by TCRdb to about 2020). Libraries were made using 5' RACE. Sequencer: Illumina HiSeq 2000. TCRdb reprocessed the reads; each CDR3 protein sequence makes one entry, and DNA is unavailable. This sample's table contains 350,000 to 500,000 distinct CDR3 sequences. Jointly, the top ten make up approximately 7% of the sample. Sequencing was done on a sample of blood T cells: a sorted CD56 or NKG2C T cell subset, CD4+ or CD8+ T cells, or bulk PBMC T cells (not recorded which). These receptors were taken from a woman between 18 and 70 years old in good health.

The chain is built from TRBV12-3 or TRBV12-4 and TRBJ2-3; TCRdb picks TRBD2, but there is no DNA to check that call. There are 14 residues in the CDR3. The CDR3 loop is CASSYYGGTDTQYF.

This rearrangement joins TRBV14 to TRBJ2-1; TCRdb proposes TRBD2, but this gene call is untestable without DNA. The germline V gene has CDR1 SGHDN and CDR2 FVKESK. This CDR3 spans 17 amino acids. CDR3: CASSHPGLAGGYNEQFF.

This CDR3 reads CSANRGAGGSYNEQFF. This chain connects TRBV20-1 to TRBJ2-1; TCRdb calls TRBD2, which cannot be checked without DNA. Germline V CDR1 and CDR2: DFQATT, SNEGSKA (reference sequence). This CDR3 has 16 amino acids.

The chain has TRBV12-3 or TRBV12-4 and TRBJ2-5. The CDR3 loop spans 16 amino acids. The CDR3 loop reads CASSFGFSSGQETQYF.

This chain joins TRBV7-9 and TRBJ2-1; the TCRdb call, TRBD1, lacks DNA for checking. Germline assignment: CDR1 SEHNR and CDR2 FQNEAQ (reference sequence). This CDR3 has 15 amino acids. This CDR3 is CASSSGQGSDNEQFF.

The chain joins TRBV7-9 to TRBJ1-4; the D gene TCRdb calls, TRBD1, cannot be checked with no DNA. CDR3 length: 14 amino acids. Per germline, CDR1 SEHNR and CDR2 FQNEAQ (reference sequence). CDR3: CASSHGTGREKLFF.

The V gene is TRBV12-3 or TRBV12-4, the J gene TRBJ1-1; the TCRdb call, TRBD1, lacks DNA for checking. The CDR3 sequence is 15 residues long. The CDR3 sequence is CGSSSPVGGNTEAFF.

The chain recombines TRBV15 with TRBJ2-3; the D call of TRBD2 rests on TCRdb alone, since no DNA is present to check it. CDR1 LNHNV and CDR2 YYDKDF come from the germline V gene (reference sequence). The CDR3 has 17 amino acids. CDR3 amino acids: CATSSPRLAATTDTQYF.

J is TRBJ1-5 and V is TRBV6-1. CDR1 MNHNS and CDR2 SASEGT come from the germline V gene. This CDR3 region has 14 residues. CDR3 sequence reads: CASSDRYSNQPQHF.

The V gene is TRBV7-3, the J gene TRBJ2-1; the D call of TRBD2 rests on TCRdb alone, since no DNA is present to check it. Germline CDR1 reads SGHTA; CDR2 reads FQGTGA. This CDR3 contains 19 residues. The CDR3 region is CASSLSGSADPTTLNEQFF. Filled out from reference TRBV7-3 and TRBJ2-1, the complete variable domain reads GAGVSQTPSNKVTEKGKYVELRCDPISGHTALYWYRQSLGQGPEFLIYFQGTGAADDSGLPNDRFFAVRPEGSVSTLKIQRTERGDSAVYLCASSLSGSADPTTLNEQFFGPGTRLTVL.

The gene calls are TRBV5-6 and TRBJ2-3. Germline V gene lookup returns CDR1 SGHDT and CDR2 YYEEEE. The CDR3 spans 16 residues. CDR3 residues: CASSSWGGKGTDTQYF.

The genes are TRBV28 and TRBJ2-7; lacking DNA, the TRBD2 call made by TCRdb goes unchecked. The CDR3 extends over 16 amino acids. Germline V CDR1 and CDR2: MDHEN, SYDVKM. CDR3 region: CASSPNLGLADYEQYF.

V is TRBV30 and J is TRBJ2-5; TCRdb reports TRBD1, a call that lacks DNA to check it against. There are 16 residues in the CDR3. Germline lookup yields CDR1 GTSNPN and CDR2 SVGIG (reference sequence). The CDR3 is CAWSRGGQGARETQYF. The full variable domain, its missing parts supplied by reference TRBV30 and TRBJ2-5, is SQTIHQWPATLVQPVGSPLSLECTVEGTSNPNLYWYRQAAGRGLQLLFYSVGIGQISSEVPQNLSASRPQDRQFILSSKKLLLSDSGFYLCAWSRGGQGARETQYFGPGTRLLVL.

This chain connects TRBV29-1 to TRBJ2-3. This CDR3 comprises 11 residues. CDR1 is SQVTM, CDR2 ANQGSEA, per germline. The CDR3 sequence: CSVGASNTQYF.